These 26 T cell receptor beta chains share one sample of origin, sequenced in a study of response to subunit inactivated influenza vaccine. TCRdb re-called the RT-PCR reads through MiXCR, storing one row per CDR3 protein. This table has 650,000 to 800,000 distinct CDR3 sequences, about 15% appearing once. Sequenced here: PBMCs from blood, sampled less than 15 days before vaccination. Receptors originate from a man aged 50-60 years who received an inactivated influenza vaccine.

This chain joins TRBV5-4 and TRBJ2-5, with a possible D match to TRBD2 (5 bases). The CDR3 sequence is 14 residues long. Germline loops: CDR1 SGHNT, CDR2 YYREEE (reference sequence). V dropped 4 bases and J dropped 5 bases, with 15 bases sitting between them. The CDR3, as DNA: TGTGCCAGCAGCCCCCCCTCTAGCCAGGAGACCCAGTACTTC. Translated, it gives CASSPPSSQETQYF.

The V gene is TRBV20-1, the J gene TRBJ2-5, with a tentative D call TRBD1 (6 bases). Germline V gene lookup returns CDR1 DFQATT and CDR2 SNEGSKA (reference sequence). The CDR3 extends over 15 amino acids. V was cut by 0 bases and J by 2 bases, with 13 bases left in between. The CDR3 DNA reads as TGCAGTGCTAGAGATGGACAGAGGGGGCAAGAGACCCAGTACTTC. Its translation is CSARDGQRGQETQYF.

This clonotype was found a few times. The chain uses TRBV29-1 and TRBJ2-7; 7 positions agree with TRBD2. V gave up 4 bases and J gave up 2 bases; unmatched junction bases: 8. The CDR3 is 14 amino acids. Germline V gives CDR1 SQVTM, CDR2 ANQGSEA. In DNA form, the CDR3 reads TGCAGCGTTGCTGGGGCTAGCGGACCCTACGAGCAGTACTTC. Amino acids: CSVAGASGPYEQYF.

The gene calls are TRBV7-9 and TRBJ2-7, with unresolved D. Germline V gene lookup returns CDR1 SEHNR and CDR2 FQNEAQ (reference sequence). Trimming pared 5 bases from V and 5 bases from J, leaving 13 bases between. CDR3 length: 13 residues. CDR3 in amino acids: CASSTRGLHEQYF. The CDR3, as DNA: TGTGCCAGCAGCACCCGTGGTCTTCACGAGCAGTACTTC.

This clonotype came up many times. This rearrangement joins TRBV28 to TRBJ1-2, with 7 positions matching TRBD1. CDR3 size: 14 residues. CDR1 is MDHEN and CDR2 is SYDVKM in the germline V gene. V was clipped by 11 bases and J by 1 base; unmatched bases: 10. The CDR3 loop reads CAGKKPGGNYGYTF. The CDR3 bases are TGTGCCGGCAAAAAACCAGGGGGTAACTATGGCTACACCTTC.

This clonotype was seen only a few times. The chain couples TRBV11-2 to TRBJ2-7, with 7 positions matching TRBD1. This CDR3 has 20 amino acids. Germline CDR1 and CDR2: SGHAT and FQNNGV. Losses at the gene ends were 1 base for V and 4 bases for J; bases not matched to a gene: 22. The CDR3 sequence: CASSLVVSDYRDSSHYEQYF. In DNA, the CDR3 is TGTGCCAGCAGCTTAGTTGTAAGTGACTACCGGGACAGCTCGCATTACGAGCAGTACTTC.

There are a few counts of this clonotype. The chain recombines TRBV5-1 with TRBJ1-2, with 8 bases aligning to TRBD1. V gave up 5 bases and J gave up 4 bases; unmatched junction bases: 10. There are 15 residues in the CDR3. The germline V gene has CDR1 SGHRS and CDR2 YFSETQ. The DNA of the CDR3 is TGCGCCAGCAGGCAGGGACAGGAGCCCCTCTATGGCTACACCTTC. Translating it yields CASRQGQEPLYGYTF.

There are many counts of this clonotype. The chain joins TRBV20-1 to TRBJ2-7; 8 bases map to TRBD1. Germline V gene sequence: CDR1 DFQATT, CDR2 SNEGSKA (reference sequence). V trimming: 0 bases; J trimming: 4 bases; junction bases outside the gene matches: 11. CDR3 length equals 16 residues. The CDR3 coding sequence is TGCAGTGCTAGAGATTCCGTCCCGGGACAGGTTTACGAGCAGTACTTC. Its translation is CSARDSVPGQVYEQYF.

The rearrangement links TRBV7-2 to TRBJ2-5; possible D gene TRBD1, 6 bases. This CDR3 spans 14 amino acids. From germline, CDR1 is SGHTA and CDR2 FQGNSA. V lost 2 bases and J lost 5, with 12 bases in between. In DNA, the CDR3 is TGTGCCAGCAGCTTAAACCCAGGGGTGGAGACCCAGTACTTC. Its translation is CASSLNPGVETQYF.

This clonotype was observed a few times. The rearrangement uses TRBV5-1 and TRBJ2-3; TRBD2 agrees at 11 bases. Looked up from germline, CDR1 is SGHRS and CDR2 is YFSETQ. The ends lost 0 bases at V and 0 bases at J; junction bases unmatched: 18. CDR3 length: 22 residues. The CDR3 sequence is CASSLAVHIAGGPVSSTDTQYF. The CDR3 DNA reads TGCGCCAGCAGCTTGGCCGTGCATATAGCGGGAGGGCCGGTTAGTAGCACAGATACGCAGTATTTT. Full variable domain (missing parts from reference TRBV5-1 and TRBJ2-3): KAGVTQTPRYLIKTRGQQVTLSCSPISGHRSVSWYQQTPGQGLQFLFEYFSETQRNKGNFPGRFSGRQFSNSRSEMNVSTLELGDSALYLCASSLAVHIAGGPVSSTDTQYFGPGTRLTVL.

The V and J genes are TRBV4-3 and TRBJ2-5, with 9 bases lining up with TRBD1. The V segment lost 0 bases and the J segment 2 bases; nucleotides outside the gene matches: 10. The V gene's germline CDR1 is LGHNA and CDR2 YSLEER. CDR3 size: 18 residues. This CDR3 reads CASSQDFGQGRIQETQYF. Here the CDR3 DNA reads TGCGCCAGCAGCCAAGATTTCGGACAGGGGCGAATTCAAGAGACCCAGTACTTC.

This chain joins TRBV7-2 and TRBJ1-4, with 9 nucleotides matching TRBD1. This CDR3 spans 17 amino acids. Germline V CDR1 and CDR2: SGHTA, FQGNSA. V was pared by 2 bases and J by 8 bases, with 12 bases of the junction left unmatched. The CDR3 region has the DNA TGTGCCAGCAGCTTATCCGGGACAGGGAATCGAGGCGAAAAACTGTTTTTT. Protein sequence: CASSLSGTGNRGEKLFF.

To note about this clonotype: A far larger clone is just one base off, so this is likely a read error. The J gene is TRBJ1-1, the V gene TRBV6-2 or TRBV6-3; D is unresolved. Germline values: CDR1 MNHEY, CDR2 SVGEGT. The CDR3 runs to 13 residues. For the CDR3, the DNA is TGTGCCCGCAGTTACGGCGGGAACACTGAAGCTTTCTTT. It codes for CARSYGGNTEAFF.

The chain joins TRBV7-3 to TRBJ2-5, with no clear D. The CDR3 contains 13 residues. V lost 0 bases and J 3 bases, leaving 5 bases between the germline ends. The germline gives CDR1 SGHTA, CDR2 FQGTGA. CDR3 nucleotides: TGTGCCAGCAGCTTAACACCTGAAGAGACCCAGTACTTC. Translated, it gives CASSLTPEETQYF.

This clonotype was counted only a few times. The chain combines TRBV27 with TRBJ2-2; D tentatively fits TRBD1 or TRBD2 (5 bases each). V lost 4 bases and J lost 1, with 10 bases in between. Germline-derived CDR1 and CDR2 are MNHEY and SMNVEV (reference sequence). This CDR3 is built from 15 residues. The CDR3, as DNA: TGTGCCAGCAGTTCGGGACCGATGAACACCGGGGAGCTGTTTTTT. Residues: CASSSGPMNTGELFF.

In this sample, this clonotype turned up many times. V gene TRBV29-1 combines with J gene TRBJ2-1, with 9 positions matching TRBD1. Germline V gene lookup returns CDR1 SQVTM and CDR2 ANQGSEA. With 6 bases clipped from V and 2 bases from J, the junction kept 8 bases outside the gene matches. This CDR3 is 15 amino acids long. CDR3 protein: CSVSTGGLTYNEQFF. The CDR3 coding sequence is TGCAGCGTATCTACAGGGGGCCTAACCTACAATGAGCAGTTCTTC.

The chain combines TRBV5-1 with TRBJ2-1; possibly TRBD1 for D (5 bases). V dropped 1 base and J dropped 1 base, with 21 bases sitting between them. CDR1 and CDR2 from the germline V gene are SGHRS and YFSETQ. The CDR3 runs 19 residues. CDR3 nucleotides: TGCGCCAGCAGCTTGATGGCAGGGCGGACGCAAGGGTCCTACAATGAGCAGTTCTTC. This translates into CASSLMAGRTQGSYNEQFF. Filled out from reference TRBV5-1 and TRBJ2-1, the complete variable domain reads KAGVTQTPRYLIKTRGQQVTLSCSPISGHRSVSWYQQTPGQGLQFLFEYFSETQRNKGNFPGRFSGRQFSNSRSEMNVSTLELGDSALYLCASSLMAGRTQGSYNEQFFGPGTRLTVL.

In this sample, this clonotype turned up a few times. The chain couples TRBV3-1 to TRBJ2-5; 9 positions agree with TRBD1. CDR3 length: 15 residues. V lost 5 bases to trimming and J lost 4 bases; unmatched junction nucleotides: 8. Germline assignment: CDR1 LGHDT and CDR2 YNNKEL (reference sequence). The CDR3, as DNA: TGTGCCAGCAGCTCAACAGGGGGCTATGGAGAGACCCAGTACTTC. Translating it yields CASSSTGGYGETQYF.

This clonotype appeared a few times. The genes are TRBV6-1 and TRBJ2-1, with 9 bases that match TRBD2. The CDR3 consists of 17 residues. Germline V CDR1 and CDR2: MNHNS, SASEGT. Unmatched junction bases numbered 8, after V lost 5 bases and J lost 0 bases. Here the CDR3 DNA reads TGTGCCAGCAGTCGACTTAGCGGGGGCCTCTCCTACAATGAGCAGTTCTTC. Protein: CASSRLSGGLSYNEQFF.

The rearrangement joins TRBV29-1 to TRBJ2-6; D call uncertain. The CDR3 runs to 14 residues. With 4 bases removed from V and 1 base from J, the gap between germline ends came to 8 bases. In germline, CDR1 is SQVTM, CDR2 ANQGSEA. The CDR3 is CSVVSRSGANVLTF. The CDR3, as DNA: TGCAGCGTTGTATCAAGGTCTGGGGCCAACGTCCTGACTTTC.

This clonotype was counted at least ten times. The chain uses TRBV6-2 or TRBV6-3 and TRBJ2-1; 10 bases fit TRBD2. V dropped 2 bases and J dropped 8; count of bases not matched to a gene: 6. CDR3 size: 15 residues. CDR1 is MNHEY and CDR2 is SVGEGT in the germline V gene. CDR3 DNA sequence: TGTGCCAGCAGTTACCCTAGCGGGAGTAGAGATGAGCAGTTCTTC. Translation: CASSYPSGSRDEQFF.

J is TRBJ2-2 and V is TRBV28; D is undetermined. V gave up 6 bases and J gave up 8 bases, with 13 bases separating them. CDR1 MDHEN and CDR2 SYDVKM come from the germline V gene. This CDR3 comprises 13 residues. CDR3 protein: CASSPMRLGELFF. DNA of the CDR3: TGTGCCAGCAGCCCTATGAGGCTTGGGGAGCTGTTTTTT.

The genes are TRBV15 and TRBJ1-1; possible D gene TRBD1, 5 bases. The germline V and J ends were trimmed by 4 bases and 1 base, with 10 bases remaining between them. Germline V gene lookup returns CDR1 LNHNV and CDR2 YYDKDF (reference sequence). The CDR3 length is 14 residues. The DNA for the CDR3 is TGTGCCACCAGCATGGTTGGGGGGAACACTGAAGCTTTCTTT. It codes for CATSMVGGNTEAFF.

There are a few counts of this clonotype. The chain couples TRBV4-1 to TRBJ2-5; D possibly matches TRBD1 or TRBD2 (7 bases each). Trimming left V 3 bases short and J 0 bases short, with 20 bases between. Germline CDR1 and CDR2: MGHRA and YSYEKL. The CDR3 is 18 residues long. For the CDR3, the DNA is TGCGCCAGCAGCCAGGGGCTATCAGGGAGGGGGCACCAAGAGACCCAGTACTTC. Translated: CASSQGLSGRGHQETQYF.

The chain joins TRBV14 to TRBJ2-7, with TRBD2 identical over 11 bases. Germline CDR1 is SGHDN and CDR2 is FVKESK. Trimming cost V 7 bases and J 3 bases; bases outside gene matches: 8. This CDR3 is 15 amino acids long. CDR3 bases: TGTGCCAGCACCAAGTCCGGACTAGCGGGCTACGAGCAGTACTTC. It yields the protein CASTKSGLAGYEQYF. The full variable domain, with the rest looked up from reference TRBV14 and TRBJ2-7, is EAGVTQFPSHSVIEKGQTVTLRCDPISGHDNLYWYRRVMGKEIKFLLHFVKESKQDESGMPNNRFLAERTGGTYSTLKVQPAELEDSGVYFCASTKSGLAGYEQYFGPGTRLTVT.

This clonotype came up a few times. For the CDR3, the DNA is TGTGCCAGCTCCCTCGAATATCTGAACTACGAGCAGTACTTC. It translates to CASSLEYLNYEQYF. The rearrangement links TRBV18 to TRBJ2-7; D uncertain. Germline lookup yields CDR1 KGHSH and CDR2 LQKENI. The CDR3 spans 14 residues. With 6 bases removed from V and 3 bases from J, the gap between germline ends came to 15 bases.